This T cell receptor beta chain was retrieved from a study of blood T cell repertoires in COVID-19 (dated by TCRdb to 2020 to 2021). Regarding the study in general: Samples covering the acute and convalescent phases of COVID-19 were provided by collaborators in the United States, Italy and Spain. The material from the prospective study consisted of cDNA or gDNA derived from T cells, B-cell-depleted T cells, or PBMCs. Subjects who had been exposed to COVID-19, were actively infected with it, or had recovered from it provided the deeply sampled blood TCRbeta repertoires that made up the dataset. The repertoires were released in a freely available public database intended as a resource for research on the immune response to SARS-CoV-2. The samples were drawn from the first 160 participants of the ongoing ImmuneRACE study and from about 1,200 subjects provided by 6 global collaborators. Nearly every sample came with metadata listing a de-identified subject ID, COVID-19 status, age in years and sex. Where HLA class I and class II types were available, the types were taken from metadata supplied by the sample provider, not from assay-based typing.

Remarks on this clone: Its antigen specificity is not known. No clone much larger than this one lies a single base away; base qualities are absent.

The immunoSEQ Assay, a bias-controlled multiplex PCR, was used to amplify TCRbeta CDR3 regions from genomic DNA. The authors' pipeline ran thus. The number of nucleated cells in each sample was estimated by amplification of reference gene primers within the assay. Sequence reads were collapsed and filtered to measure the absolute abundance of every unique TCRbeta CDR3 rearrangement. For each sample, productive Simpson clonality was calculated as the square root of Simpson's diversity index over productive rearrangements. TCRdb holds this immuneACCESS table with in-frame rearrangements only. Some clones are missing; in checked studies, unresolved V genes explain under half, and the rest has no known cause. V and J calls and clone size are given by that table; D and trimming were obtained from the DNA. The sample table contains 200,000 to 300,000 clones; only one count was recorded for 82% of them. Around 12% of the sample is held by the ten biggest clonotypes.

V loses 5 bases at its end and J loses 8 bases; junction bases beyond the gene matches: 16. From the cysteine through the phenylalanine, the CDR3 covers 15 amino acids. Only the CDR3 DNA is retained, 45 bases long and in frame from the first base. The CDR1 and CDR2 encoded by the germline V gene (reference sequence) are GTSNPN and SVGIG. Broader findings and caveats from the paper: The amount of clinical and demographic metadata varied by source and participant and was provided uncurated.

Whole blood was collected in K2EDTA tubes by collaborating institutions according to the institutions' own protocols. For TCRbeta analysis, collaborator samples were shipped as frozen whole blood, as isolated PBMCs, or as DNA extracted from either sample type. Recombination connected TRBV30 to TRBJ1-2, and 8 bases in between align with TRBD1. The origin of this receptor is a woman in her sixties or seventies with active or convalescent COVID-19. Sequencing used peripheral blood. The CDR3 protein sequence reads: CAWEMGQGAGWGYTF. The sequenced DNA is TGTGCCTGGGAGATGGGGCAGGGGGCCGGTTGGGGCTACACCTTC.